The clone carrying this TCR beta chain occurred a few times. The source of the sample is a study of blood T cell repertoires in COVID-19. Study information: Sources were T cells, B-cell-depleted T cells, or PBMCs; the material itself was cDNA or gDNA.

Per germline, CDR1 LGHDT and CDR2 YNNKEL (reference sequence). Trimming removed 0 bases from V and 5 bases from J; junction bases left unmatched: 6. This CDR3 contains 15 residues. Libraries were prepared by immunoSEQ multiplex PCR; TCRdb keeps only in-frame clonotypes and omits some of them. Of tens of thousands of clones in the sample, 84% are singletons; the top ten hold 2% to 3%. The chain recombines TRBV3-1 (or the pseudogene TRBV3-2) with TRBJ1-2; 7 positions agree with TRBD1. Specimen: peripheral blood. The origin of this receptor is a man aged 50-59 years with acute or convalescent COVID-19. This chain's CDR3 is CASSQDIETGYGYTF. CDR3 coding DNA: TGTGCCAGCAGCCAAGACATCGAGACAGGGTATGGCTACACCTTC.